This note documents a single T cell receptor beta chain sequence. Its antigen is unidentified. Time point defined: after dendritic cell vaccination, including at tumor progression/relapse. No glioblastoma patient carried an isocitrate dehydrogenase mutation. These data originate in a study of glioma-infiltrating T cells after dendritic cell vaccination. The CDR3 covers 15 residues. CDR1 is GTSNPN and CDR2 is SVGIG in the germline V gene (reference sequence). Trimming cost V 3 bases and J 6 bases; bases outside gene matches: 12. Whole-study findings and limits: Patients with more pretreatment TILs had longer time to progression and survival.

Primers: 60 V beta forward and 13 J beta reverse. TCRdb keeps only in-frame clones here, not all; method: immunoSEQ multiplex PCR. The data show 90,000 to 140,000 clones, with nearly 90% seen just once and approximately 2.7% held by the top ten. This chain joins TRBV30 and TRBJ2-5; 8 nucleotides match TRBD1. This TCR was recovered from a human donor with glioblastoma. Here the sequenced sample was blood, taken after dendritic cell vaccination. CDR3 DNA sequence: TGTGCCTGGAGACGTAAGACAGGGGTCGTTAAGACCCAGTACTTC. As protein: CAWRRKTGVVKTQYF. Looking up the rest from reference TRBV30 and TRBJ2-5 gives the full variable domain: SQTIHQWPATLVQPVGSPLSLECTVEGTSNPNLYWYRQAAGRGLQLLFYSVGIGQISSEVPQNLSASRPQDRQFILSSKKLLLSDSGFYLCAWRRKTGVVKTQYFGPGTRLLVL.